The rows below give T cell receptor beta chains drawn from one sample of a study of blood T cell repertoires in COVID-19. Only in-frame clones appear in the TCRdb table, and some are missing; sequencing was by immunoSEQ multiplex PCR. The table shows more than 200,000 clones, with approximately 88% occurring only once. The sequenced material came from peripheral blood. Source of these receptors: a woman aged 25 to 39 with COVID-19, enrolled during active disease. Both conserved end residues are part of each CDR3. The order of the fields is J gene, V gene, CDR3 protein.

j_gene: TRBJ1-1; v_gene: TRBV18; CDR3aa: CASSPGTESTEAFF
j_gene: TRBJ2-3; v_gene: TRBV7-2; CDR3aa: CASSLLAGDTQYF
j_gene: TRBJ2-7; v_gene: TRBV5-1; CDR3aa: CASSLGRGLAGGEQYF
j_gene: TRBJ1-1; v_gene: TRBV28; CDR3aa: CASSPGHLNTEAFF
j_gene: TRBJ2-1; v_gene: TRBV9; CDR3aa: CASSPGTNSYNEQFF
j_gene: TRBJ1-6; v_gene: TRBV7-2; CDR3aa: CASSLDWSPSNSPLHF
j_gene: TRBJ1-5; v_gene: TRBV7-9; CDR3aa: CASSLGLLQPQHF
j_gene: TRBJ2-3; v_gene: TRBV6-5; CDR3aa: CASTRALPSTDTQYF
j_gene: TRBJ1-2; v_gene: TRBV5-1; CDR3aa: CASRSTGTENYGYTF
j_gene: TRBJ2-2; v_gene: TRBV12-5; CDR3aa: CASGTPGLAGSPTGELFF
j_gene: TRBJ2-5; v_gene: TRBV11-3; CDR3aa: CASSRRGQLAETQYF
j_gene: TRBJ2-5; v_gene: TRBV7-9; CDR3aa: CASSHTTRKSGETQYF
j_gene: TRBJ1-2; v_gene: TRBV5-6; CDR3aa: CASSLGRGHGYTF
j_gene: TRBJ2-1; v_gene: TRBV13; CDR3aa: CASSLPGLAGGRSYNEQFF
j_gene: TRBJ2-5; v_gene: TRBV27; CDR3aa: CASSTYRGRETQYF